Presented here are 24 T cell receptor beta chains from one specimen sequenced in a study of shared clonotypes between healthy human individuals. Profiled with immunoSEQ multiplex PCR; TCRdb holds only in-frame clones, not every one. Among roughly 1,100,000 clones listed, roughly 80% were seen once. Sequenced material: memory CD4+ T cells sorted from blood. Sample subset: CD45RA-negative fraction. These receptors all stem from a man younger than 30 in good health.

This clone appeared a few times. Germline is not matched at one junction end, which may reflect a read error. This CDR3 is also generated by other DNA sequences in the sample. J is TRBJ1-1 and V is TRBV9; tentative D call: TRBD1 (6 bases). Germline assignment: CDR1 SGDLS and CDR2 YYNGEE. This CDR3 is built from 13 residues. Here the CDR3 reads CASSVGRDTEAFF. In DNA, the CDR3 is TGTGCCAGCAGCGTGGGCCGGGACACCGAAGCTTTCTTT.

V gene TRBV7-3 combines with J gene TRBJ2-7; TRBD2 might be the D (6 bases). With 4 bases removed from V and 0 bases from J, the gap between germline ends came to 16 bases. Germline V CDR1 and CDR2: SGHTA, FQGTGA. This CDR3 has 16 residues. The CDR3 DNA reads TGTGCCAGCAGCTCTCAAGCGGGTCTGAGCTCCTACGAGCAGTACTTC. Its translation: CASSSQAGLSSYEQYF.

The genes are TRBV5-4 and TRBJ1-2, with TRBD1 matching over 7 bases. Germline values: CDR1 SGHNT, CDR2 YYREEE (reference sequence). V lost 0 bases and J lost 7; bases outside the gene matches: 6. The CDR3 has 14 residues. This CDR3 reads CASSLARGSGGYTF. CDR3 bases: TGTGCCAGCAGCTTGGCCAGGGGGAGCGGTGGCTACACCTTC.

This clone was seen just once. The V call is TRBV25-1, the J call TRBJ2-7; perhaps D is TRBD1 or TRBD2 (6 bases each). CDR3 length equals 14 residues. The V gene's germline CDR1 is MGHDK and CDR2 SYGVNS. Deletions cut 6 bases from V and 5 bases from J, with 17 bases between. In DNA form, the CDR3 reads TGTGCCAGCAGCGTTCCGGGGGCTGTGCACGAGCAGTACTTC. Protein: CASSVPGAVHEQYF.

This sequence joins TRBV6-5 and TRBJ2-5, with TRBD1 matching 11 bases. The CDR3 covers 14 residues. J lost 5 bases, V lost 6 bases, and 5 bases had no gene match. The germline V gene has CDR1 MNHEY and CDR2 SVGAGI. CDR3 in DNA: TGTGCCAGCAGGGGGACAGGGGGGCGGGAGACCCAGTACTTC. It encodes CASRGTGGRETQYF.

This clone was recorded at least ten times. The chain links TRBV4-3 to TRBJ2-7; D not certain. The CDR3 loop spans 12 amino acids. V lost 4 bases and J 7 bases, leaving 11 bases between the germline ends. Germline-derived CDR1 and CDR2 are LGHNA and YSLEER. The CDR3 loop reads CASSRRDREQYF. The CDR3 bases are TGCGCCAGCAGCCGGAGAGATAGAGAGCAGTACTTC.

V and J are TRBV7-8 and TRBJ2-5; the D gene is possibly TRBD1 (6 bases). CDR3 length: 12 residues. Germline V gives CDR1 SGHVS, CDR2 FQNEAQ. Trimming removed 5 bases from V and 5 bases from J, with 9 bases in between. The CDR3 region has the DNA TGTGCCAGCAGCAAAAGGGGGGAGACCCAGTACTTC. This codes for CASSKRGETQYF.

In this sample, this clone turned up a few times. This sequence joins TRBV5-4 and TRBJ1-1; D call uncertain. The germline V and J ends were trimmed by 4 bases and 0 bases, with 7 bases remaining between them. The CDR3 runs 13 residues. Germline-derived CDR1 and CDR2 are SGHNT and YYREEE (reference sequence). The CDR3: CASSLWLNTEAFF. CDR3 nucleotide sequence: TGTGCCAGCAGCCTCTGGCTGAACACTGAAGCTTTCTTT.

The CDR3 DNA sequence: TGTGCCAGCAGGGTCGGCTACGAGCAGTACTTC. Translation: CASRVGYEQYF. V gene TRBV7-8 combines with J gene TRBJ2-7; D unresolved. Trimming took off 6 bases at V and 3 bases at J, with 6 bases between the two ends. Germline V gene lookup returns CDR1 SGHVS and CDR2 FQNEAQ. The CDR3 loop spans 11 amino acids.

The chain has TRBV6-1 and TRBJ2-3, with TRBD2 matching 7 bases. With 5 bases clipped from V and 4 bases from J, the junction kept 6 bases outside the gene matches. The germline CDR1 and CDR2 sequences are MNHNS and SASEGT. The CDR3 is 14 residues long. The CDR3 region has the DNA TGTGCCAGCAGTAGGCTAGCGGATGCAGATACGCAGTATTTT. This codes for CASSRLADADTQYF.

The chain uses TRBV27 and TRBJ1-1, with D unclear. Germline assignment: CDR1 MNHEY and CDR2 SMNVEV (reference sequence). Trimming left V 3 bases short and J 2 bases short, with 7 bases between. The CDR3 consists of 13 residues. CDR3 DNA sequence: TGTGCCAGCAGTTTTTTAAGAAACACTGAAGCTTTCTTT. Translating it yields CASSFLRNTEAFF.

V gene TRBV28 combines with J gene TRBJ2-7; 9 positions match TRBD1. Germline CDR1 is MDHEN and CDR2 is SYDVKM. CDR3 length: 16 residues. The V and J ends lost 4 bases and 4 bases, in that order; junction bases with no gene match: 11. As DNA, the CDR3 is TGTGCCAGCAGTTCCTCCTCACAGGGGGCGCGGTACGAGCAGTACTTC. Amino acids: CASSSSSQGARYEQYF.

This clone occurred a few times. The V gene is TRBV10-3, the J gene TRBJ2-5; tentatively, D is TRBD1 (7 bases). Per germline, CDR1 ENHRY and CDR2 SYGVKD. The V end was cut by 8 bases, the J end by 3 bases, with 19 bases between. The CDR3 extends over 15 amino acids. DNA for the CDR3: TGTGCCATCGGCAGTCAAGGGGGCGGGAAAGAGACCCAGTACTTC. The encoded protein is CAIGSQGGGKETQYF.

V usage is TRBV5-1 and J usage is TRBJ2-5; D unclear. The germline V gene encodes CDR1 SGHRS and CDR2 YFSETQ. V was cut by 0 bases and J by 1 base, with 10 bases left in between. This CDR3 comprises 15 residues. For the CDR3, the DNA is TGCGCCAGCAGCTTGGAGTCTAGGGCCCAAGAGACCCAGTACTTC. This translates into CASSLESRAQETQYF.

Only a few counts were recorded for this clone. This chain joins TRBV30 and TRBJ1-5, with D possibly TRBD1 on 5 matching bases. Germline V lookup: CDR1 GTSNPN, CDR2 SVGIG (reference sequence). The V end was cut by 0 bases, the J end by 2 bases, with 8 bases between. The CDR3 spans 14 residues. CDR3 sequence: CAWSVQGGNQPQHF. As DNA, the CDR3 is TGTGCCTGGAGTGTTCAAGGGGGCAATCAGCCCCAGCATTTT.

This chain joins TRBV11-2 and TRBJ2-5; D is unresolved. This CDR3 is built from 13 residues. CDR1 is SGHAT and CDR2 is FQNNGV in the germline V gene. Trimming left V 3 bases short and J 4 bases short, with 9 bases between. CDR3 in DNA: TGTGCCAGCAGCTTGGGTAGCTTAGAGACCCAGTACTTC. This sequence encodes CASSLGSLETQYF.

This chain uses TRBV7-2 with TRBJ2-1; TRBD1 matches at 10 bases. V shed 5 bases, J shed 12 bases, and the junction held 10 bases outside the gene matches. There are 14 residues in the CDR3. The V gene's germline CDR1 is SGHTA and CDR2 FQGNSA. DNA of the CDR3: TGTGCCAGCAGCCCAACGGGACAGGGGTTGTCGCAGTTCTTC. Its translation is CASSPTGQGLSQFF.

The V gene is TRBV27, the J gene TRBJ2-7, with D possibly being TRBD1 or TRBD2 (5 bases each). The CDR3 is 14 amino acids. Trimming took off 5 bases at V and 3 bases at J, with 14 bases between the two ends. Germline V gene sequence: CDR1 MNHEY, CDR2 SMNVEV (reference sequence). The CDR3: CASSPTGTLYEQYF. The DNA for the CDR3 is TGTGCCAGCAGTCCTACCGGGACCCTCTACGAGCAGTACTTC.

This clone was seen a handful of times. The DNA of the CDR3 is TGTGCCGGGCGGGACAGTAGATATAATTCACCCCTCCACTTT. Translated: CAGRDSRYNSPLHF. The chain combines TRBV6-1 with TRBJ1-6; TRBD1 matches 7 bases. The length of the CDR3 is 14 residues. V gave up 11 bases and J gave up 4 bases; unmatched junction bases: 8. Germline V gene lookup returns CDR1 MNHNS and CDR2 SASEGT.

This clone has just a few counts. The CDR3 reads CASSELSEPEAFF. Written as DNA, the CDR3 is TGTGCCAGCAGCGAGCTCTCAGAGCCGGAAGCTTTCTTT. This chain links TRBV14 with TRBJ1-1; D unresolved. There are 13 residues in the CDR3. Germline V CDR1 and CDR2: SGHDN, FVKESK. V was cut by 5 bases and J by 8 bases, with 15 bases left in between. Using reference TRBV14 and TRBJ1-1 for the parts outside the CDR3, the full variable domain is EAGVTQFPSHSVIEKGQTVTLRCDPISGHDNLYWYRRVMGKEIKFLLHFVKESKQDESGMPNNRFLAERTGGTYSTLKVQPAELEDSGVYFCASSELSEPEAFFGQGTRLTVV.

CDR3 bases: TGTGCCAGCACTATCTCTGGGGCCAACGTCCTGACTTTC. Translation: CASTISGANVLTF. This rearrangement joins TRBV6-6 to TRBJ2-6, with D hard to call. The CDR3 loop spans 13 amino acids. V lost 7 bases and J 0 bases, leaving 4 bases between the germline ends. Germline CDR1 is MNHNY and CDR2 is SVGAGI (reference sequence).

This clone was recorded only once. Additional DNA sequences in this sample encode the identical CDR3. The chain uses TRBV2 and TRBJ2-7, with 7 bases aligning to TRBD2. Germline V gene sequence: CDR1 SNHLY, CDR2 FYNNEI. Unmatched junction bases numbered 5, after V lost 10 bases and J lost 5 bases. The CDR3 loop spans 11 amino acids. Here the CDR3 DNA reads TGTGCCATCTCGGGGACTAACGAGCAGTACTTC. Protein: CAISGTNEQYF. Full variable domain (outside the CDR3, taken from reference TRBV2 and TRBJ2-7): EPEVTQTPSHQVTQMGQEVILRCVPISNHLYFYWYRQILGQKVEFLVSFYNNEISEKSEIFDDQFSVERPDGSNFTLKIRSTKLEDSAMYFCAISGTNEQYFGPGTRLTVT.

This clone appeared once. This rearrangement joins TRBV5-1 to TRBJ1-4; D is possibly TRBD1 (6 bases). This CDR3 is 15 amino acids long. The germline V and J ends were trimmed by 2 bases and 7 bases, with 15 bases remaining between them. CDR1 and CDR2 from the germline V gene are SGHRS and YFSETQ. CDR3 residues: CASSFARGGGEKLFF. For the CDR3, the DNA is TGCGCCAGCAGCTTTGCGAGGGGAGGGGGTGAAAAACTGTTTTTT.

This clone has just one count. V is TRBV29-1 and J is TRBJ1-4, with a tentative D call TRBD1 (5 bases). This CDR3 spans 14 amino acids. Germline CDR1 reads SQVTM; CDR2 reads ANQGSEA. V was cut by 4 bases and J by 5 bases, with 14 bases left in between. CDR3 residues: CSVAADAGNEKLFF. CDR3 sequence (DNA): TGCAGCGTTGCAGCGGATGCAGGGAATGAAAAACTGTTTTTT.